The clone carrying this T cell receptor delta chain was seen a handful of times. Its antigen is undetermined. The translation of this DNA and the TCRdb protein of a much larger clone differ at residue 13, probably owing to a read error; the protein shown here is translated from the DNA. Trimming removed 0 bases from V and 3 bases from J; junction bases left unmatched: 23. This CDR3 has 22 residues. Looked up from germline, CDR1 is TSWWSYY and CDR2 is QGS. This specimen belongs to a study of γδ T cells in repeated Plasmodium falciparum infection. Whole-study context: Age- and gender-matched Australian children served as comparison for malaria-exposed Malian children. Malaria-naive adults were infected with P. falciparum NF54 four times over around 600 days. Some Malian samples span acute malaria episodes; others come from no-transmission periods. The study, taken as a whole, reports: Donors in Mali lived in a small rural village, largely one ethnic group.

Bulk repertoires came from Vgamma9/Vdelta2+ or Vdelta2-negative gammadelta T cells flow-sorted from PBMC. TCRdb re-processed the multiplex PCR reads via CATT. The profile covers tens of thousands of delta-chain clones, with over 0.75% appearing a single time and around a tenth taken by the ten largest. This sequence was found in a pool of human donors (malaria-infected and uninfected, not separated). This chain connects TRDV1 to TRDJ1; 9 nucleotides align to TRDD3. The J gene, not given by TCRdb, was assigned here from a germline match of the nucleotide sequence. Sequenced: gamma-delta T cells from blood. The CDR3 DNA follows: TGTGCTCTTGGGGAACTAAGGTTTTTCCTACCGTACCGGGGGATACATTCCGATAAACTCATCTTT. Protein sequence: CALGELRFFLPYRGIHSDKLIF.